This TCR beta chain was retrieved from a study of blood T cell repertoires in COVID-19. Study as a whole: T cells, B-cell-depleted T cells, or PBMCs supplied cDNA or gDNA.

Authors' methods: Scientists estimated how many nucleated cells there were by amplifying reference gene primers. Profiled with immunoSEQ multiplex PCR; TCRdb holds only in-frame clones, not every one. D and trimming come from the DNA, and the V and J calls and clone size come from that table. Of around 220,000 clones detected, over 75% appear once; the ten largest clones hold nearly 4.5%. The CDR3 extends over 14 amino acids. The germline CDR1 and CDR2 sequences are LGHDT and YNNKEL (reference sequence). Trimming removed 5 bases at V and 4 bases at J, with 14 bases between. This rearrangement joins TRBV3-1 (or the pseudogene TRBV3-2) to TRBJ1-2; TRBD1 is a possible D gene (6 bases). The sequenced sample consisted of peripheral blood. The source is a man in his fifties with acute or convalescent COVID-19. The CDR3 DNA is TGTGCCAGCAGCGGAGCGACCAGGGGCTATGGCTACACCTTC. It encodes CASSGATRGYGYTF.